This TCR beta chain is from a study of immune evolution from preneoplasia to lung adenocarcinoma (dated by TCRdb to about 2021). Study-level background: The study combined immune gene expression, TCR sequencing and multiplex immunofluorescence to profile immune contexture across lung adenocarcinoma precursors and invasive adenocarcinoma. The sample size was set by how many specimens were available, not by a prior power calculation. Resected precursor lesions (AAH, AIS, MIA) and invasive adenocarcinomas were compared against paired morphologically normal lung tissue. The study reported that 100 to 120 samples were used for TCR sequencing. Whole exome sequencing and methylation data from the same cohort of nodules were integrated with the immune data. A total of about 53 patients with pulmonary nodules who underwent surgical resection were included in the overall cohort. A total of 40 to 60 patients contributed TCR sequencing data. POLYSOLVER was used to infer Class I HLA alleles from exome data, and LOHHLA was used to detect allele-specific HLA loss. Study-wide conclusions, independent of this receptor: All patients were from Japan and China, so applicability to Western populations was uncertain. Clonality was highest in normal lung, while later-stage lesions appeared to show lower clonality but higher T cell density and diversity. Top T cell clone frequencies were highest in normal lung and appeared to decrease progressively from AAH through AIS, MIA and invasive adenocarcinoma. The findings rested on association rather than direct causation, and larger cohorts with long-term follow-up and longitudinal biopsies were considered necessary.

With respect to this clone: It lacks a known antigen. Base-call qualities are not available, and no considerably larger clone is one nucleotide away.

Resection was performed on patients in Japan or China between the mid-2010s and the late 2010s. Histologic diagnosis of each case was confirmed independently by two lung cancer pathologists on H&E slides. The AllPrep DNA/RNA FFPE Kit was used to isolate DNA from FFPE tissue. Using the immunoSEQ hsTCRbeta Kit, TCR beta CDR3 regions were sequenced from DNA. From the authors' description of their analysis: TCR sequencing data were analysed with the ImmunoSEQ Analyzer. T cell clonality was defined as 1 minus Pielou's evenness, as computed on productive rearrangements. The inverse Simpson index, applied to productive templates, was used to measure T cell diversity. T cell density was TCR beta template counts normalized to usable DNA, estimated by amplifying and sequencing housekeeping genes. Two-sided Kruskal-Wallis tests were used to compare TCR metrics between histologic stages. Not all clones reach the TCRdb copy of this immuneACCESS table, which keeps in-frame sequences only. Checked studies attribute under half of the gap to unresolved V genes and leave the rest unexplained. V and J calls and clone size are given by that table; D and trimming were obtained from the DNA. This sample comprises about 7,000 clones, roughly three quarters of them detected only once. Together, the top ten hold approximately 6.4% of the sample.

Deletion took 5 bases off V and 1 base off J, with a span of 8 bases between the germline ends. The CDR3, cysteine through phenylalanine, is 13 amino acids long. The retained sequence is limited to the CDR3, 39 bases, with the frame set at the first base. According to the germline V gene (reference sequence), CDR1 reads SEHNR and CDR2 reads FQNEAQ. The rearrangement combines TRBV7-9 with TRBJ1-1; no D gene call is confident. Source material: FFPE adjacent normal lung tissue. The TCR comes from a person between 60 and 79 years old with lung adenocarcinoma. The CDR3 protein sequence reads: CASSATANTEAFF. At the DNA level, the sequence is TGTGCCAGCAGCGCCACAGCGAACACTGAAGCTTTCTTT.